This T cell receptor (beta chain) was documented in a study of Graves' ophthalmopathy and Graves' hyperthyroidism. Study-wide results and caveats: Among expanded thyroid clonotypes above 0.001 frequency, most also occurred in blood. From stable hyperthyroidism, ophthalmopathy was separated by a 13-signature model with 85% to 90% sensitivity and around 80% specificity.

Scientists amplified the TCR beta CDR3 regions from RNA transcripts. RT-PCR in the first round used HTBI primers; a second-round multiplex PCR followed. Via MiXCR, TCRdb re-called the multiplex PCR reads, giving one row per CDR3 protein. The sample has roughly 1.1 million distinct CDR3 sequences; approximately 35% are singletons. This clonotype has a count of ten or more. Its cognate antigen is unknown. The authors enrolled newly diagnosed hyperthyroidism patients aged 18 to 65 with under 2 months' duration. The diagnosis was founded upon clinical symptoms, serum thyroxine, TRAb, thyroid ultrasound and orbital computed tomography. The sample taken for sequencing was peripheral blood or thyroid tissue (not recorded which). The receptor's source is an adult man with Graves' hyperthyroidism.

The CDR3 bases are TGTGCCAGCAGCTTGTTTGCTAGTGGATCTGGGGCCAACGTCCTGACTTTC. This translates into CASSLFASGSGANVLTF. The chain uses TRBV5-5 and TRBJ2-6, with D unclear. Germline lookup yields CDR1 SGHKS and CDR2 YYEKEE (reference sequence). The CDR3 is 17 residues long. With 1 base removed from V and 1 base from J, the gap between germline ends came to 12 bases.